This TCR beta chain derives from a study of blood T cell repertoires in COVID-19. Sequencing used immunoSEQ multiplex PCR; TCRdb keeps in-frame clones, though not all of them. The sample records roughly 240,000 clones, 82% being singletons. This clone was recorded a few times. The sample taken for sequencing was peripheral blood. The receptor was isolated from a woman between 65 and 79 years old with acute or convalescent COVID-19.

Here the CDR3 reads CASSQETGFSGYTF. In nucleotides, the CDR3 is TGCGCCAGCAGCCAAGAAACGGGATTTAGTGGCTACACCTTC. The chain carries TRBV4-1 and TRBJ1-2, with D unresolved. V lost 0 bases and J 7 bases, leaving 12 bases between the germline ends. CDR3 length: 14 amino acids. In germline, CDR1 is MGHRA, CDR2 YSYEKL.